This is a list of T cell receptor beta chains from one sample in a study of vaccination and CD4 T cells after COVID-19. TCRdb reprocessed the PCR reads with MiXCR, giving one entry per CDR3 protein. This sample yields fewer than 20,000 distinct CDR3 sequences, of which about two fifths are seen a single time; approximately 8.4% belongs to the top ten. The antigens for these receptors are not known. The sequencing sample was made of CD4+ T cells from blood, cultured in vitro. Receptors were obtained from a human donor who had recovered from COVID-19. Both conserved end residues are part of each CDR3. D genes are given only for firm matches. Clone size is shown for a subset of rows, as once, few, many or a class of expanded clone.

>NA|NA|TRBV28|TRBJ1-1
TGTGCCAGCAGTTTGGGGGGGGCCGAGGACACTGAAGCTTTCTTT
CASSLGGAEDTEAFF
>few|NA|TRBV7-3|TRBJ2-2
TGTGCCAGCAGCCAATTATGGGGACTTAACACCGGGGAGCTGTTTTTT
CASSQLWGLNTGELFF
>NA|NA|TRBV6-1|TRBJ2-2
TGTGCCAGCAGGAATGGTCCCGGGGAGCTGTTTTTT
CASRNGPGELFF
>NA|TRBD2|TRBV7-8|TRBJ2-3
TGTGCCAGCAGCCAACTAGCGGGATGGACAGATACGCAGTATTTT
CASSQLAGWTDTQYF
>few|NA|TRBV24-1|TRBJ1-3
TGTGCCACCAGTGCTCCCGAAACCACCTCTGGAAACACCATATATTTT
CATSAPETTSGNTIYF
>NA|TRBD1|TRBV5-1|TRBJ2-1
TGCGCCAGCAGCTTTTCAACAGGGGATAGGTCCTACAATGAGCAGTTCTTC
CASSFSTGDRSYNEQFF
>few|TRBD2|TRBV20-1|TRBJ2-5
TGCAGTGCTAGAGATACGGGAGGGAGCCTAGGGGAGACCCAGTACTTC
CSARDTGGSLGETQYF
>few|NA|TRBV2|TRBJ2-7
TGTGCCAGCAGTGAACAGCGGGCAGGGTTATCCTACGAGCAGTACTTC
CASSEQRAGLSYEQYF
>NA|NA|TRBV7-2|TRBJ2-2
TGTGCCAGCAGCTTAAGGTTCGGGGACTCGACCGGGGAGCTGTTTTTT
CASSLRFGDSTGELFF
>few|NA|TRBV15|TRBJ2-6
TGTGCCACCACCCAGACAGTGCGCTCTGGGGCCAACGTCCTGACTTTC
CATTQTVRSGANVLTF